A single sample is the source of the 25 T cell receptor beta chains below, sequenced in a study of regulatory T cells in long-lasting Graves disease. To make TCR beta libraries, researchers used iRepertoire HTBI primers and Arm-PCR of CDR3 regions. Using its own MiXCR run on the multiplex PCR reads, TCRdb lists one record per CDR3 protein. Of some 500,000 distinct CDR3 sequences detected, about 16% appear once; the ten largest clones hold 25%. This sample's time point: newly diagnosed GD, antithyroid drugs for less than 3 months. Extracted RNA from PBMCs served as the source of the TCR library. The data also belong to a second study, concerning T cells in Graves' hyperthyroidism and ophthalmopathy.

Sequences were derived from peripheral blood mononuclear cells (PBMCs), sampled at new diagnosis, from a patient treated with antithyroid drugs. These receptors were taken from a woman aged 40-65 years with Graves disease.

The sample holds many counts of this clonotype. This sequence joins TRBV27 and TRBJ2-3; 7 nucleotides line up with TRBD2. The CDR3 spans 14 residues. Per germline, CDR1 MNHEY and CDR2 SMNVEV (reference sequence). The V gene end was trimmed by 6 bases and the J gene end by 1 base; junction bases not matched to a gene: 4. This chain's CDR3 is CASRLAYGTDTQYF. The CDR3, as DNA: TGTGCCAGCAGACTAGCGTACGGCACAGATACGCAGTATTTT.

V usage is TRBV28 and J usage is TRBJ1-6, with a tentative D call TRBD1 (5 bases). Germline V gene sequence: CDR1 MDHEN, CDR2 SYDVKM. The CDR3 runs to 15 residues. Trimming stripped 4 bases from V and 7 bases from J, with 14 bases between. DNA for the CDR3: TGTGCCAGCAGTTCCAGGGATTGGGGGAATTCACCCCTCCACTTT. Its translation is CASSSRDWGNSPLHF.

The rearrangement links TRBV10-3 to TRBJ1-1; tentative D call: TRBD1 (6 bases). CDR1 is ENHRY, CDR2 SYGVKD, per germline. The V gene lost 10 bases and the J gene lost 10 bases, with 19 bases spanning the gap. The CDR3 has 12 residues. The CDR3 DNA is TGTGCCACCCAGACAGGCACCGGGATAGCTTTCTTT. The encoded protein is CATQTGTGIAFF.

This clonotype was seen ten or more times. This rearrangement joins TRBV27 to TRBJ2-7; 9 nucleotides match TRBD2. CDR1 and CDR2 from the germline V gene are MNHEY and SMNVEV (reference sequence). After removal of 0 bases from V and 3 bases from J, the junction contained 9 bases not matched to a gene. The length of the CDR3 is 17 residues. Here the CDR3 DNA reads TGTGCCAGCAGTTTATCCGGTACGACTAGCGGCAACTACGAGCAGTACTTC. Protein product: CASSLSGTTSGNYEQYF.

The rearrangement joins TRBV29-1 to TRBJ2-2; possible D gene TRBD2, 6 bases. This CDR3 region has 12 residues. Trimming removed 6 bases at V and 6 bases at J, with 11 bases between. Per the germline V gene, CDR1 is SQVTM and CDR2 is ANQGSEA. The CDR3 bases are TGCAGCGTGGGGGGATCCGCCGGGGAGCTGTTTTTT. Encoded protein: CSVGGSAGELFF.

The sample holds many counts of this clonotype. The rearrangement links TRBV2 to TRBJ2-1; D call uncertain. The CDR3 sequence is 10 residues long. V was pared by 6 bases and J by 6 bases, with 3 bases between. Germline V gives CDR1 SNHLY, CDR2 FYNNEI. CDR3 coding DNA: TGTGCCAGCAGGGTCAATGAGCAGTTCTTC. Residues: CASRVNEQFF.

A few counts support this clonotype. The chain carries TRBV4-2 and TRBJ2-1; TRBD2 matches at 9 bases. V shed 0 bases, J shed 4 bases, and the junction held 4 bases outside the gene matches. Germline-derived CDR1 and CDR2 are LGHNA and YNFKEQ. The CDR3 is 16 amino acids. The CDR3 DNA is TGTGCCAGCAGCCAAGATCTGGCGGGGGGGTACAATGAGCAGTTCTTC. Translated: CASSQDLAGGYNEQFF.

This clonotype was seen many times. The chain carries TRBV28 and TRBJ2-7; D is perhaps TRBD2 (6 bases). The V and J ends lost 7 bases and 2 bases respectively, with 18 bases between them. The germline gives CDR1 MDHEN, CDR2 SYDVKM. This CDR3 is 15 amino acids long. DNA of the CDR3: TGTGCCAGCATTCGAGGCGGGATTAGCCCCTACGAGCAGTACTTC. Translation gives CASIRGGISPYEQYF.

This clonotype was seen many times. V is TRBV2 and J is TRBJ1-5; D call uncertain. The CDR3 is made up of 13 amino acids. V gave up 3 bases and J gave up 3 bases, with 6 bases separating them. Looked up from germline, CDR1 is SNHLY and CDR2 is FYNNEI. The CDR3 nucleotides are TGTGCCAGCAGTGAGGGAAACAATCAGCCCCAGCATTTT. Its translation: CASSEGNNQPQHF.

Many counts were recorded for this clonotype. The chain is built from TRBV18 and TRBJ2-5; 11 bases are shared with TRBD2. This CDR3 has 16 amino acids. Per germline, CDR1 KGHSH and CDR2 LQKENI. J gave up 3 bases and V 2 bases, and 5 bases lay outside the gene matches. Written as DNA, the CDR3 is TGTGCCAGCTCACCAAGACTAGCGGGGACTAAAGAGACCCAGTACTTC. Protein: CASSPRLAGTKETQYF. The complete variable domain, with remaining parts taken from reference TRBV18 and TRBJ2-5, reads NAGVMQNPRHLVRRRGQEARLRCSPMKGHSHVYWYRQLPEEGLKFMVYLQKENIIDESGMPKERFSAEFPKEGPSILRIQQVVRGDSAAYFCASSPRLAGTKETQYFGPGTRLLVL.

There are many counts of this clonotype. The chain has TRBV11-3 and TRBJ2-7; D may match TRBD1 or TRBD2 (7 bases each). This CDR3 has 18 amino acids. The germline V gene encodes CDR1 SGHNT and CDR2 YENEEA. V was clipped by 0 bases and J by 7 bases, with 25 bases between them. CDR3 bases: TGTGCCAGCAGCTTAGATCGGTGGGGGGACAGACCGGGAGGTGAGCAGTACTTC. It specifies CASSLDRWGDRPGGEQYF.

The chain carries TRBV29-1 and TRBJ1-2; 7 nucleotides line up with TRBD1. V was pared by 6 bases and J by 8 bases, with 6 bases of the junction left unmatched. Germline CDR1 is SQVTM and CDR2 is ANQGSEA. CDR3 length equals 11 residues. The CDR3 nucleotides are TGCAGCGTCTACAGGGGCGGAGGCTACACCTTC. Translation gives CSVYRGGGYTF.

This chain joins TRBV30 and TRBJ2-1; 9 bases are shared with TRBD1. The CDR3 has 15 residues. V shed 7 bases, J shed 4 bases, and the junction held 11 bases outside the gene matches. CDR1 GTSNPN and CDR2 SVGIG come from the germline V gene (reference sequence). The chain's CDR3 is CAFKTGTGYYNEQFF. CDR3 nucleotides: TGTGCCTTTAAAACCGGGACAGGGTATTACAATGAGCAGTTCTTC.

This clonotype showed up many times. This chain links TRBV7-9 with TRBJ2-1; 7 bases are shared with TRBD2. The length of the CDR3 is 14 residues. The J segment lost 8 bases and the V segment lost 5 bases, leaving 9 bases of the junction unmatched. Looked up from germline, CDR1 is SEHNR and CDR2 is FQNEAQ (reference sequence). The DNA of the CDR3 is TGTGCCAGCAGCCTAGATGTCCTAGCGGATGAGCAGTTCTTC. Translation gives CASSLDVLADEQFF.

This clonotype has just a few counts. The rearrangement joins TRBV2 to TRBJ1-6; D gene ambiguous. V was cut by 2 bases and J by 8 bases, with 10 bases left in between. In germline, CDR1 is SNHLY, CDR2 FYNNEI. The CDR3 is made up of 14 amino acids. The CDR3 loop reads CASSELGGDSPLHF. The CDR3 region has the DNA TGTGCCAGCAGTGAACTGGGTGGAGATTCACCCCTCCACTTT.

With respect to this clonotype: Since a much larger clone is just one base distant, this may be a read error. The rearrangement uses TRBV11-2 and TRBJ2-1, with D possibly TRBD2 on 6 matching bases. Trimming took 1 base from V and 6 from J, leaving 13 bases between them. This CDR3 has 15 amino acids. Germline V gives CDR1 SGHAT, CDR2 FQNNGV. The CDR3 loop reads CASSLAGEAANEQFF. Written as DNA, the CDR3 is TGTGCCAGCAGCTTAGCTGGGGAGGCGGCCAATGAGCAGTTCTTC.

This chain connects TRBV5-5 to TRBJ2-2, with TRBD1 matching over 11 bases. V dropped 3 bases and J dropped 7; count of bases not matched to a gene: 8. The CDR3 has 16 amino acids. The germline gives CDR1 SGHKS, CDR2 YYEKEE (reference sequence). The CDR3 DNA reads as TGTGCCAGCAGCTCGGAGGACAGGGGGCAAGGCGGGGAGCTGTTTTTT. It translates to CASSSEDRGQGGELFF.

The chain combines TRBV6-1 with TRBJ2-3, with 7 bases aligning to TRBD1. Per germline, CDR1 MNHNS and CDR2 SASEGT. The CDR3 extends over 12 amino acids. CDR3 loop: CALGQGTDTQYF. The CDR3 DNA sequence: TGTGCACTTGGACAGGGCACAGATACGCAGTATTTT.

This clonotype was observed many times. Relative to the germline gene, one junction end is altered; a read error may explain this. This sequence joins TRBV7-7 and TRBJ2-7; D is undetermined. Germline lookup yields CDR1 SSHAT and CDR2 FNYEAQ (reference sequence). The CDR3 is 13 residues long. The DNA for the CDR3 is TGTGCTAGCAGCTTAAAACAGCCCTACGAGCAGTACTTC. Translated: CASSLKQPYEQYF.

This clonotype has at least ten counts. The CDR3 loop is CATQGLAGGWGEQFF. In DNA, the CDR3 is TGTGCTACACAAGGACTAGCGGGGGGGTGGGGGGAGCAGTTCTTC. This sequence joins TRBV27 and TRBJ2-1; 15 bases fit TRBD2. CDR1 MNHEY and CDR2 SMNVEV come from the germline V gene (reference sequence). The CDR3 runs to 15 residues.

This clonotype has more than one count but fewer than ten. CDR3 sequence reads: CASSSDTGISGNTIYF. The CDR3, as DNA: TGCGCCAGCAGCTCAGATACAGGAATCTCTGGAAACACCATATATTTT. The chain uses TRBV5-1 and TRBJ1-3, with D tentatively TRBD1 (5 bases). V was pared by 3 bases and J by 0 bases, with 13 bases between. Per the germline V gene, CDR1 is SGHRS and CDR2 is YFSETQ. The CDR3 has 16 residues.

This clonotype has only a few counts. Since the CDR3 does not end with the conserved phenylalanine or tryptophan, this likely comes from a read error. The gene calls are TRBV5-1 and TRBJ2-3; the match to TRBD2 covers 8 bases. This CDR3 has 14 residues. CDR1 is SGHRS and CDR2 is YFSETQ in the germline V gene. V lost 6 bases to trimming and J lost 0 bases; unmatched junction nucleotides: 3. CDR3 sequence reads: CASTSGGSTDTQYL. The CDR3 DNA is TGCGCCAGCACAAGCGGGGGTAGCACAGATACGCAGTATCTT.

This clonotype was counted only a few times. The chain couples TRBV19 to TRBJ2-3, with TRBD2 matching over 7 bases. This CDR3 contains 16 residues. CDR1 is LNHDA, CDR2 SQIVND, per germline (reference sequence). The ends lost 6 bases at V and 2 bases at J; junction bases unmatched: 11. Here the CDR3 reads CASRHRAGDVTDTQYF. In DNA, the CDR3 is TGTGCCAGTAGGCACCGGGCGGGGGACGTCACAGATACGCAGTATTTT.

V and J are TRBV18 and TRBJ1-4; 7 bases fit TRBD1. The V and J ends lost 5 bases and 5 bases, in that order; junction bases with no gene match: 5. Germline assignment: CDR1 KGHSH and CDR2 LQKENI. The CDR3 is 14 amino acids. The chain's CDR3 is CASSTGTENEKLFF. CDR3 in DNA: TGTGCCAGCTCAACCGGGACAGAGAATGAAAAACTGTTTTTT.

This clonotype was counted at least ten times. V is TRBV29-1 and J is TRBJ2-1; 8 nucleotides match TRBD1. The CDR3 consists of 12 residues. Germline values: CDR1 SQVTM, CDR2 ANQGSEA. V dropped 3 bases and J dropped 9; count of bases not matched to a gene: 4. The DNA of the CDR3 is TGCAGCGTTGAGGACAGGGAGGTTGAGCAGTTCTTC. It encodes CSVEDREVEQFF.